This TCR beta chain emerged from a study of shared clonotypes between healthy human individuals. A note on this clone: No antigen is known for it.

Study-level findings and limits: Depth was large, yet rarefaction showed that sorted-subset sequencing was incomplete. Across subsets, estimated richness was generally greater for naive than for memory populations.

Deep level was the assay's run setting. TCRdb keeps only in-frame clones here, not all; method: immunoSEQ multiplex PCR. Counted here are some 380,000 clones, 95% to 97% occurring once; the ten biggest clones make up 0.32%. The CDR3 is 14 residues long. The trim removed 7 bases at V and 3 bases at J, leaving 7 bases unmatched. Germline V CDR1 and CDR2: SGHRS, YFSETQ. This sequence joins TRBV5-1 and TRBJ2-3; TRBD2 matches at 8 bases. Sequences were obtained from memory CD8+ T cells sorted from blood. As for subset: CD45RO+ cells pooled with CCR7-negative TemRA cells. The clonotype comes from a man aged 25-45 years in good health. CDR3 sequence reads: CASRAGEMTDTQYF. CDR3 DNA sequence: TGCGCCAGCCGAGCGGGAGAGATGACAGATACGCAGTATTTT.